These 17 T cell receptor beta chains were sequenced from one sample in a study of T-cell memory formation after mild COVID-19. TCRdb analysed the 5' RACE reads with MiXCR anew, one entry per CDR3 protein. Among over 120,000 distinct CDR3 sequences listed, 15% to 20% were seen once. The sample taken for sequencing was PBMCs or a T cell subset sorted from them (not recorded which). These receptors all come from an adult woman who had mild COVID-19 (a few samples of this study predate the infection). Cell type and time point are not known.

The V and J genes are TRBV12-3 or TRBV12-4 and TRBJ2-3; D possibly corresponds to TRBD2 (6 bases). The CDR3 contains 15 residues. V was shortened by 5 bases and J by 1 base, with 13 bases between the two germline ends. Here the CDR3 reads CASSMRGSRTDTQYF. CDR3 nucleotides: TGTGCCAGCAGTATGCGGGGCAGCCGCACAGATACGCAGTATTTT.

The CDR3 spells CASSRGGLGGELFF. In DNA, the CDR3 is TGTGCCAGCAGCAGGGGCGGCCTCGGCGGGGAGCTGTTTTTT. This sequence joins TRBV11-3 and TRBJ2-2, with D tentatively TRBD1 (5 bases). CDR3 length: 14 residues. Trimming removed 5 bases at V and 7 bases at J, with 14 bases between. The germline V gene encodes CDR1 SGHNT and CDR2 YENEEA.

A few counts support this clonotype. One junction end does not reproduce the germline sequence, and a read error may be involved. CDR3 coding DNA: TGTGCCAGCAGCCAAGATCAAGGCCAACGCTTC. Residues: CASSQDQGQRF. J is TRBJ1-2 and V is TRBV4-2; D unclear. Germline loops: CDR1 LGHNA, CDR2 YNFKEQ. CDR3 size: 11 residues.

This clonotype has more than one count but fewer than ten. V gene TRBV7-9 combines with J gene TRBJ1-1; TRBD1 aligns across 8 bases. The germline V gene has CDR1 SEHNR and CDR2 FQNEAQ (reference sequence). V lost 3 bases to trimming and J lost 5 bases; unmatched junction nucleotides: 8. The CDR3 runs 15 residues. CDR3 amino acids: CASSFVGQGKTEAFF. The CDR3, as DNA: TGTGCCAGCAGCTTTGTAGGACAGGGTAAGACTGAAGCTTTCTTT.

The chain joins TRBV5-5 to TRBJ1-1; D uncertain. Trimming cost V 5 bases and J 0 bases, with 14 bases left between them. Germline V lookup: CDR1 SGHKS, CDR2 YYEKEE (reference sequence). The CDR3 consists of 15 residues. The CDR3 reads CASSRPGVMNTEAFF. The CDR3 region has the DNA TGTGCCAGCAGTCGGCCTGGGGTGATGAACACTGAAGCTTTCTTT.

This clonotype came up a few times. The chain links TRBV27 to TRBJ2-7; TRBD2 aligns across 9 bases. Unmatched junction bases numbered 13, after V lost 3 bases and J lost 1 base. This CDR3 has 18 amino acids. Germline values: CDR1 MNHEY, CDR2 SMNVEV (reference sequence). In DNA form, the CDR3 reads TGTGCCAGCAGTTTTTCAGCGGGGGGCGAAATGATTTCCTACGAGCAGTACTTC. Translated: CASSFSAGGEMISYEQYF.

This clonotype was found a few times. The chain links TRBV5-1 to TRBJ2-2; 9 nucleotides agree with TRBD1. The CDR3 spans 16 residues. V shed 3 bases, J shed 1 base, and the junction held 4 bases outside the gene matches. CDR1 and CDR2 (germline): SGHRS, YFSETQ. CDR3 in DNA: TGCGCCAGCAGCTCCCCGGGACAGGGGAACACCGGGGAGCTGTTTTTT. Translation gives CASSSPGQGNTGELFF.

This chain joins TRBV12-3 or TRBV12-4 and TRBJ2-3, with 7 bases lining up with TRBD1. The V segment lost 6 bases and the J segment 4 bases; nucleotides outside the gene matches: 4. This CDR3 is 13 amino acids long. The CDR3, as DNA: TGTGCCAGCAGAGGGACAGCCCCAGATACGCAGTATTTT. It yields the protein CASRGTAPDTQYF.

J is TRBJ1-1 and V is TRBV5-1; D is unclear. Germline lookup yields CDR1 SGHRS and CDR2 YFSETQ. CDR3 length: 14 residues. The V end lost 3 bases, the J end lost 5 bases, and 14 bases lay between the germline ends. CDR3 coding DNA: TGCGCCAGCAGCTCGCGTTCGGGTAGGACTGAAGCTTTCTTT. As protein: CASSSRSGRTEAFF.

This clonotype was recorded many times. This rearrangement joins TRBV11-2 to TRBJ2-5; D possibly matches TRBD1 or TRBD2 (5 bases each). The CDR3 runs 14 residues. V was trimmed by 5 bases and J by 2 bases, leaving 12 bases between them. Germline CDR1 and CDR2: SGHAT and FQNNGV. This CDR3 reads CASSPRGGQETQYF. In DNA, the CDR3 is TGTGCCAGCAGCCCCCGGGGCGGGCAAGAGACCCAGTACTTC. The variable domain in full, with the rest retrieved from reference TRBV11-2 and TRBJ2-5, is EAGVAQSPRYKIIEKRQSVAFWCNPISGHATLYWYQQILGQGPKLLIQFQNNGVVDDSQLPKDRFSAERLKGVDSTLKIQPAKLEDSAVYLCASSPRGGQETQYFGPGTRLLVL.

This clonotype has a single count. The CDR3 DNA follows: TGTGCCAGCACTCAAGACAGGATTCTTAGTATTCAGCCCCAGCATTTT. Amino acid sequence: CASTQDRILSIQPQHF. This chain connects TRBV6-1 to TRBJ1-5; a weak D match, TRBD1 (6 bases). The V end lost 7 bases, the J end lost 6 bases, and 22 bases lay between the germline ends. The CDR3 is 16 residues long. Germline values: CDR1 MNHNS, CDR2 SASEGT.

The chain joins TRBV6-2 or TRBV6-3 to TRBJ2-1; D gene uncertain. Germline V gene lookup returns CDR1 MNHEY and CDR2 SVGEGT. The CDR3 runs 17 residues. V dropped 0 bases and J dropped 0 bases, with 12 bases sitting between them. The CDR3 region is CASSYSTRRSSYNEQFF. The DNA for the CDR3 is TGTGCCAGCAGTTACTCGACGAGAAGGAGCTCCTACAATGAGCAGTTCTTC.

The chain uses TRBV9 and TRBJ2-3; TRBD1 aligns across 9 bases. This CDR3 contains 16 residues. Germline CDR1 reads SGDLS; CDR2 reads YYNGEE. V gave up 3 bases and J gave up 6 bases; unmatched junction bases: 11. The CDR3 sequence is CASSGDAGTGFDTQYF. The CDR3 coding sequence is TGTGCCAGCAGCGGAGATGCCGGGACAGGGTTTGATACGCAGTATTTT.

This clonotype showed up just a few times. The V call is TRBV12-3 or TRBV12-4, the J call TRBJ1-1; tentative D call: TRBD1 (6 bases). This CDR3 contains 16 residues. Trimming shortened V by 5 bases and J by 5 bases, and 21 bases separated the two germline ends. CDR3 protein: CASSLDLRGGGTEAFF. The CDR3 DNA sequence: TGTGCCAGCAGTCTAGACCTCAGGGGAGGTGGTACTGAAGCTTTCTTT.

This clonotype occurred many times. The chain recombines TRBV5-1 with TRBJ2-3, with 8 bases aligning to TRBD2. The CDR3 has 16 amino acids. V dropped 4 bases and J dropped 6; count of bases not matched to a gene: 13. Germline loops: CDR1 SGHRS, CDR2 YFSETQ. The CDR3 region is CASSPSGSQPSDTQYF. Written as DNA, the CDR3 is TGCGCCAGCAGCCCGAGCGGGAGCCAGCCCAGCGATACGCAGTATTTT.

This clonotype is a singleton in its sample. The J gene is TRBJ1-1, the V gene TRBV7-9; weak D call: TRBD1 (5 bases). The germline CDR1 and CDR2 sequences are SEHNR and FQNEAQ (reference sequence). This CDR3 spans 14 amino acids. Trimming shortened V by 4 bases and J by 1 base, and 10 bases separated the two germline ends. In DNA, the CDR3 is TGTGCCAGCAGCTCCCCAGGGAGGAACACTGAAGCTTTCTTT. This translates into CASSSPGRNTEAFF.

This clonotype was seen many times. The chain has TRBV18 and TRBJ2-7; D unresolved. V dropped 6 bases and J dropped 0 bases, with 15 bases sitting between them. The CDR3 is 15 amino acids. Germline values: CDR1 KGHSH, CDR2 LQKENI. For the CDR3, the DNA is TGTGCCAGCTCGCCTCCCCGCGGACGCTCCTACGAGCAGTACTTC. It encodes CASSPPRGRSYEQYF.